This TCR beta chain was sequenced in a study of Tregs in tolerant kidney transplant recipients. Study outcomes and limitations: Validation in larger populations is needed because few patients were studied.

On this clone: The antigen is undetermined.

The table came from immunoSEQ multiplex PCR; TCRdb's copy has only in-frame clones and leaves some out. The sample yields fewer than 60,000 clones, around 93% seen once. This CDR3 spans 15 amino acids. V gave up 4 bases and J gave up 7 bases; unmatched junction bases: 6. The germline CDR1 and CDR2 sequences are MRHNA and SNTAGT. Mixed chimerism was transient after nonmyeloablative marrow transplants from related graft donors. The specimen was CD8+ T cells from blood (PBMCs), collected 24 months after the transplant. The genes are TRBV6-4 and TRBJ2-1, with 11 positions matching TRBD2. The sequence was obtained from a human patient who received a combined kidney and bone marrow transplant. Part of the T cell pool may stem from the graft donor. Here the CDR3 reads CASSASGGTGNEQFF. For the CDR3, the DNA is TGTGCCAGCAGTGCTAGCGGGGGGACTGGAAATGAGCAGTTCTTC.